This T cell receptor beta chain was captured in a study of T cells after yellow fever vaccination. Study context: Each low-cell-number fraction was prepared by means of SMART-Seq v4 Ultra Low Input.

5'RACE template switching added a universal primer site and UMIs to TCR cDNA. TCRdb independently ran MiXCR on the 5' RACE reads; one entry per CDR3 protein. The sample holds under 300,000 distinct CDR3 sequences, less than 9% seen once. General study points: A large majority of primary-vaccination clones showed up again after the booster (approximately 95% CD4, almost 90% CD8).

The CDR3 is 13 amino acids. Trimming removed 0 bases from V and 4 bases from J, with 6 bases in between. Per the germline V gene, CDR1 is MNHEY and CDR2 is SVGEGT. In its sample, this clonotype was seen many times. Its antigen is not identified. The rearrangement joins TRBV6-2 or TRBV6-3 to TRBJ2-5; D unresolved. The TCR was taken from a young man who received the YFV17D yellow fever vaccine. The sample in question was CD4+ T cells sorted from PBMCs, obtained 15 days after the yellow fever booster vaccination. For the CDR3, the DNA is TGTGCCAGCAGTTACTCTACTCGAGAGACCCAGTACTTC. This sequence encodes CASSYSTRETQYF.